A selection of T cell receptor beta chains follows, all from one sample in a study of shared clonotypes between healthy human individuals. Generated by immunoSEQ multiplex PCR, the TCRdb table keeps only in-frame clones and is missing some. The sample carries 190,000 or so clones, about 66% recorded once. Input material: memory CD4+ T cells sorted from blood. The receptors come from a man aged 25-45 years in good health. The CDR3 runs from the conserved cysteine through the conserved F or W. Each record gives: V gene, clone size, J gene, D gene, CDR3 protein, CDR3 DNA. A D gene is named only where the DNA matches it firmly. A row's size may be missing; if present it is once, few, many or a size class.

v_call: TRBV27; clone_size: once; j_call: TRBJ2-2; d_call: TRBD2; cdr3_aa: CASRSSGRKGELFF; cdr3_nt: TGTGCCAGCAGATCTAGCGGGCGTAAAGGGGAGCTGTTTTTT
v_call: TRBV5-1; clone_size: .; j_call: TRBJ1-4; d_call: .; cdr3_aa: CASSLSGMDEKLFF; cdr3_nt: TGCGCCAGCAGCTTGTCAGGGATGGATGAAAAACTGTTTTTT
v_call: TRBV7-6; clone_size: .; j_call: TRBJ1-4; d_call: .; cdr3_aa: CASRSRGEKLFF; cdr3_nt: TGTGCCAGCAGATCTAGAGGTGAAAAACTGTTTTTT
v_call: TRBV27; clone_size: .; j_call: TRBJ2-3; d_call: .; cdr3_aa: CASSLRRGDTQYF; cdr3_nt: TGTGCCAGCAGTTTACGCCGGGGAGATACGCAGTATTTT
v_call: TRBV7-2; clone_size: .; j_call: TRBJ1-1; d_call: .; cdr3_aa: CASSQIVGYTEAFF; cdr3_nt: TGTGCCAGCAGCCAAATAGTGGGATACACTGAAGCTTTCTTT
v_call: TRBV5-4; clone_size: once; j_call: TRBJ2-2; d_call: .; cdr3_aa: CASSLAGQMNTGELFF; cdr3_nt: TGTGCCAGCAGCTTGGCCGGGCAGATGAACACCGGGGAGCTGTTTTTT
v_call: TRBV6-5; clone_size: few; j_call: TRBJ1-5; d_call: .; cdr3_aa: CASSYSSWGRGQPQHF; cdr3_nt: TGTGCCAGCAGTTACTCATCGTGGGGTCGTGGCCAGCCCCAGCATTTT
v_call: TRBV5-1; clone_size: .; j_call: TRBJ2-1; d_call: TRBD2; cdr3_aa: CASSLTLGGSTYNEQFF; cdr3_nt: TGCGCCAGCAGCTTAACCTTAGGCGGGAGCACCTACAATGAGCAGTTCTTC
v_call: TRBV2; clone_size: .; j_call: TRBJ1-5; d_call: .; cdr3_aa: CASSASGIDNQPQHF; cdr3_nt: TGTGCCAGCAGTGCGTCGGGTATTGACAATCAGCCCCAGCATTTT
v_call: TRBV6-1; clone_size: .; j_call: TRBJ2-4; d_call: .; cdr3_aa: CASSSETDIQYF; cdr3_nt: TGTGCCAGCAGTTCGGAGACTGACATTCAGTACTTC
v_call: TRBV11-2; clone_size: .; j_call: TRBJ2-1; d_call: TRBD2; cdr3_aa: CASSAGVAGNEQFF; cdr3_nt: TGTGCCAGCAGCGCCGGGGTAGCGGGCAATGAGCAGTTCTTC
v_call: TRBV6-1; clone_size: .; j_call: TRBJ2-7; d_call: .; cdr3_aa: CASSEESWGGPSEQYF; cdr3_nt: TGTGCCAGCAGTGAAGAGTCTTGGGGGGGCCCCTCCGAGCAGTACTTC
v_call: TRBV4-1; clone_size: few; j_call: TRBJ1-2; d_call: TRBD1; cdr3_aa: CASSQTLPSDRAHYGYTF; cdr3_nt: TGCGCCAGCAGCCAAACACTACCCTCGGACAGGGCCCACTATGGCTACACCTTC
v_call: TRBV28; clone_size: .; j_call: TRBJ2-5; d_call: TRBD2; cdr3_aa: CASALAGGQETQYF; cdr3_nt: TGTGCCAGCGCCCTAGCGGGAGGCCAAGAGACCCAGTACTTC
v_call: TRBV10-1; clone_size: .; j_call: TRBJ2-7; d_call: .; cdr3_aa: CASSDLPQGRQYF; cdr3_nt: TGCGCCAGCAGTGACCTCCCCCAGGGGCGGCAGTACTTC
v_call: TRBV6-6; clone_size: .; j_call: TRBJ1-4; d_call: TRBD1; cdr3_aa: CASSPGQINEKLFF; cdr3_nt: TGTGCCAGCAGCCCGGGACAGATTAATGAAAAACTGTTTTTT
v_call: TRBV5-1; clone_size: .; j_call: TRBJ2-1; d_call: .; cdr3_aa: CATRQENNEQFF; cdr3_nt: TGCGCCACCAGACAGGAGAACAATGAGCAGTTCTTC
v_call: TRBV28; clone_size: few; j_call: TRBJ2-5; d_call: TRBD1; cdr3_aa: CASSKQGAGKTQYF; cdr3_nt: TGTGCCAGCAGTAAACAGGGGGCCGGGAAGACCCAGTACTTC
v_call: TRBV7-2; clone_size: .; j_call: TRBJ1-5; d_call: .; cdr3_aa: CASSLAVGSNQPQHF; cdr3_nt: TGTGCCAGCAGCTTAGCGGTAGGGAGCAATCAGCCCCAGCATTTT
v_call: TRBV29-1; clone_size: many; j_call: TRBJ2-3; d_call: TRBD2; cdr3_aa: CSVNSGSTDTQYF; cdr3_nt: TGCAGCGTTAATAGCGGGAGCACAGATACGCAGTATTTT
v_call: TRBV9; clone_size: .; j_call: TRBJ1-1; d_call: .; cdr3_aa: CASSSGWNTEAFF; cdr3_nt: TGTGCCAGCAGCTCAGGGTGGAACACTGAAGCTTTCTTT
v_call: TRBV7-9; clone_size: .; j_call: TRBJ2-2; d_call: .; cdr3_aa: CASSLTGATGELFF; cdr3_nt: TGTGCCAGCAGCTTAACCGGGGCCACCGGGGAGCTGTTTTTT
v_call: TRBV29-1; clone_size: few; j_call: TRBJ2-5; d_call: TRBD2; cdr3_aa: CSFRSGRSETQYF; cdr3_nt: TGCAGCTTCCGAAGCGGGAGAAGTGAGACCCAGTACTTC
v_call: TRBV28; clone_size: .; j_call: TRBJ2-7; d_call: TRBD1; cdr3_aa: CASRGQGARGGHEQYF; cdr3_nt: TGTGCCAGCAGAGGACAGGGGGCGCGGGGTGGCCACGAGCAGTACTTC
v_call: TRBV28; clone_size: .; j_call: TRBJ2-1; d_call: .; cdr3_aa: CASSSPGQKRNNEQFF; cdr3_nt: TGTGCCAGCAGTTCCCCCGGACAGAAGAGGAACAATGAGCAGTTCTTC
v_call: TRBV18; clone_size: .; j_call: TRBJ2-7; d_call: TRBD1; cdr3_aa: CASSLSGTGGYEQYF; cdr3_nt: TGTGCCAGCTCCCTCTCCGGGACAGGGGGCTACGAGCAGTACTTC
v_call: TRBV21-1; clone_size: .; j_call: TRBJ1-5; d_call: .; cdr3_aa: CASSKGQGPTSPQPQHF; cdr3_nt: TGTGCCAGCAGCAAAGGACAGGGACCCACGAGTCCCCAGCCCCAGCATTTT
v_call: TRBV7-6; clone_size: .; j_call: TRBJ2-5; d_call: TRBD1; cdr3_aa: CASSFGTEQETQYF; cdr3_nt: TGTGCCAGCAGCTTCGGGACAGAACAAGAGACCCAGTACTTC
v_call: TRBV7-9; clone_size: .; j_call: TRBJ2-1; d_call: TRBD2; cdr3_aa: CASSKRLAGTYNEQFF; cdr3_nt: TGTGCCAGCAGTAAAAGACTAGCGGGGACCTACAATGAGCAGTTCTTC
v_call: TRBV21-1; clone_size: few; j_call: TRBJ2-1; d_call: .; cdr3_aa: CASSKDGRDYNEQFF; cdr3_nt: TGTGCCAGCAGCAAAGACGGGAGAGACTACAATGAGCAGTTCTTC
v_call: TRBV7-2; clone_size: .; j_call: TRBJ1-3; d_call: .; cdr3_aa: CASSLGQASSGNTIYF; cdr3_nt: TGTGCCAGCAGCTTAGGACAGGCCAGCTCTGGAAACACCATATATTTT
v_call: TRBV2; clone_size: .; j_call: TRBJ2-5; d_call: .; cdr3_aa: CATSGQGKETQYF; cdr3_nt: TGTGCCACCTCAGGGCAGGGTAAAGAGACCCAGTACTTC
v_call: TRBV5-6; clone_size: few; j_call: TRBJ2-5; d_call: TRBD2; cdr3_aa: CASSPLGLAENQETQYF; cdr3_nt: TGTGCCAGCAGCCCGCTGGGACTAGCGGAAAACCAAGAGACCCAGTACTTC
v_call: TRBV10-2; clone_size: .; j_call: TRBJ2-6; d_call: .; cdr3_aa: CASMGGTGANVLTF; cdr3_nt: TGCGCCAGCATGGGGGGTACTGGGGCCAACGTCCTGACTTTC
v_call: TRBV5-5; clone_size: once; j_call: TRBJ1-1; d_call: TRBD1; cdr3_aa: CASSPGQGRNTEAFF; cdr3_nt: TGTGCCAGCAGCCCCGGACAGGGGAGGAACACTGAAGCTTTCTTT
v_call: TRBV6-6; clone_size: few; j_call: TRBJ2-5; d_call: TRBD2; cdr3_aa: CASSYGGGETQYF; cdr3_nt: TGTGCCAGCAGTTACGGGGGGGGTGAGACCCAGTACTTC
v_call: TRBV2; clone_size: .; j_call: TRBJ2-3; d_call: .; cdr3_aa: CASSDASIGTQYF; cdr3_nt: TGTGCCAGCAGTGATGCGAGTATAGGTACGCAGTATTTT